These 26 T cell receptor beta chains originate from one sample sequenced in a study of T-cell memory formation after mild COVID-19. TCRdb recomputed calls from the 5' RACE reads with MiXCR, one row per CDR3 protein. The table has under 450,000 distinct CDR3 sequences, 20% seen once. The sample was PBMCs or a T cell subset sorted from them (not recorded which). The receptors were sampled from a man aged 18 to 29 who had mild COVID-19 (a few samples of this study predate the infection). Cell type and time point are not known.

The table lists this clonotype with a few counts. The genes are TRBV11-1 and TRBJ2-3; 7 bases align to TRBD1. Germline-derived CDR1 and CDR2 are SGHAT and FQDESV (reference sequence). The CDR3 sequence is 15 residues long. After removal of 5 bases from V and 6 bases from J, the junction contained 11 bases not matched to a gene. In DNA form, the CDR3 reads TGTGCCAGCAGCCAAGACAGGGCCCGTGAGGATACGCAGTATTTT. As protein: CASSQDRAREDTQYF. The entire variable domain, with the rest obtained from reference TRBV11-1 and TRBJ2-3, is as follows: EAEVAQSPRYKITEKSQAVAFWCDPISGHATLYWYRQILGQGPELLVQFQDESVVDDSQLPKDRFSAERLKGVDSTLKIQPAELGDSAMYLCASSQDRAREDTQYFGPGTRLTVL.

This clonotype was detected only a few times. The chain couples TRBV5-1 to TRBJ2-1, with 9 bases that match TRBD1. The germline V gene has CDR1 SGHRS and CDR2 YFSETQ. This CDR3 comprises 15 residues. V trimming: 4 bases; J trimming: 8 bases; junction bases outside the gene matches: 10. The DNA of the CDR3 is TGCGCCAGCAGCCTCCGGGACAGGGTCTTTGATGAGCAGTTCTTC. This translates into CASSLRDRVFDEQFF.

The chain carries TRBV28 and TRBJ2-6; a weak D match, TRBD2 (5 bases). This CDR3 contains 14 residues. Germline V CDR1 and CDR2: MDHEN, SYDVKM. V gave up 6 bases and J gave up 4 bases, with 10 bases separating them. The CDR3 spells CASRKAAGANVLTF. CDR3 sequence (DNA): TGTGCCAGCAGGAAAGCGGCGGGGGCCAACGTCCTGACTTTC.

This clonotype was seen a handful of times. The rearrangement joins TRBV28 to TRBJ1-2; D uncertain. Germline V lookup: CDR1 MDHEN, CDR2 SYDVKM. This CDR3 is built from 12 residues. Trimming shortened V by 3 bases and J by 4 bases, and 6 bases separated the two germline ends. CDR3 nucleotide sequence: TGTGCCAGCAGTTTTTTGATCTATGGCTACACCTTC. This encodes CASSFLIYGYTF.

V usage is TRBV27 and J usage is TRBJ2-7; D is ambiguous. The CDR3 totals 15 residues. Trimming removed 4 bases at V and 0 bases at J, with 13 bases between. Germline CDR1 is MNHEY and CDR2 is SMNVEV (reference sequence). CDR3 nucleotides: TGTGCCAGCAGTTCACTCGGCCACCTCTCCTACGAGCAGTACTTC. Translating it yields CASSSLGHLSYEQYF.

This clonotype appeared many times. The chain couples TRBV23-1 to TRBJ2-3; D might be TRBD1 (5 bases). TRBV23-1 has ORF status, its function being uncertain. Trimming removed 5 bases at V and 4 bases at J, with 7 bases between. The CDR3 loop spans 12 amino acids. CDR3 coding DNA: TGCGCCAGCAGTGGGGCCGCAGATACGCAGTATTTT. This translates into CASSGAADTQYF.

The V gene is TRBV6-2 or TRBV6-3, the J gene TRBJ2-7; possibly TRBD2 for D (6 bases). Germline CDR1 reads MNHEY; CDR2 reads SVGEGT. The CDR3 is 13 amino acids. V was pared by 4 bases and J by 6 bases, with 13 bases between. The CDR3 here is CASSWGLRREQYF. As DNA, the CDR3 is TGTGCCAGCAGTTGGGGACTGAGACGCGAGCAGTACTTC.

The chain links TRBV6-5 to TRBJ2-3; TRBD2 matches 10 bases. Looked up from germline, CDR1 is MNHEY and CDR2 is SVGAGI. J was trimmed by 5 bases and V by 8 bases; bases with no gene match: 7. This CDR3 spans 14 amino acids. The chain's CDR3 is CASVGAGGVDTQYF. The CDR3 DNA is TGTGCCAGCGTTGGAGCGGGGGGGGTAGATACGCAGTATTTT.

With regard to this clonotype: The junction does not match germline at one end; this may be a read error. The rearrangement joins TRBV5-1 to TRBJ1-1; 7 nucleotides line up with TRBD1. The CDR3 is 13 amino acids. CDR1 is SGHRS and CDR2 is YFSETQ in the germline V gene. As DNA, the CDR3 is TGCGCCAGCAGCGATAGGACAGGCTATGAAGCTTCCTTT. Residues: CASSDRTGYEASF.

This clonotype was seen only a few times. This chain uses TRBV5-1 with TRBJ2-7; no clear D. The V end was cut by 7 bases, the J end by 5 bases, with 13 bases between. Germline CDR1 reads SGHRS; CDR2 reads YFSETQ. The CDR3 sequence is 12 residues long. The DNA of the CDR3 is TGCGCCAGCGGCCTAGGGATGGACGAGCAGTACTTC. Translation gives CASGLGMDEQYF.

The chain employs TRBV7-8 and TRBJ2-4, with TRBD1 as a possible D gene (7 bases). The germline V gene has CDR1 SGHVS and CDR2 FQNEAQ. The CDR3 loop spans 14 amino acids. Trimming took off 5 bases at V and 9 bases at J, with 17 bases between the two ends. The CDR3 nucleotides read TGTGCCAGCAGCCTCCGCCCAGGGGGGCCCATTCAGTACTTC. Residues: CASSLRPGGPIQYF.

The V and J genes are TRBV19 and TRBJ2-1; no firm D call. This CDR3 spans 12 amino acids. V lost 6 bases to trimming and J lost 3 bases, with 6 bases between them. Germline assignment: CDR1 LNHDA and CDR2 SQIVND (reference sequence). CDR3: CASRGIYNEQFF. The CDR3 region has the DNA TGTGCCAGTAGGGGGATCTACAATGAGCAGTTCTTC.

A few counts support this clonotype. The genes are TRBV11-2 and TRBJ2-5; 9 bases map to TRBD1. J was trimmed by 4 bases and V by 3 bases; bases with no gene match: 6. CDR3 length equals 15 residues. Germline values: CDR1 SGHAT, CDR2 FQNNGV. The CDR3 here is CASSLRTGVGETQYF. DNA of the CDR3: TGTGCCAGCAGCTTGCGGACAGGGGTCGGAGAGACCCAGTACTTC.

This chain connects TRBV28 to TRBJ1-2; D possibly corresponds to TRBD1 (5 bases). The CDR3 extends over 17 amino acids. Trimming stripped 8 bases from V and 4 bases from J, with 26 bases between. CDR1 and CDR2 from the germline V gene are MDHEN and SYDVKM. The CDR3 reads CASSATPTGPGGYGYTF. In DNA form, the CDR3 reads TGTGCCAGCTCGGCTACTCCTACGGGACCAGGCGGCTATGGCTACACCTTC.

This clonotype was seen many times. This rearrangement joins TRBV4-2 to TRBJ1-5; maybe TRBD1 (5 bases). Trimming left V 0 bases short and J 7 bases short, with 10 bases between. The CDR3 is 14 amino acids. Germline V gene sequence: CDR1 LGHNA, CDR2 YNFKEQ. CDR3 DNA sequence: TGTGCCAGCAGCCAAGAGTGGGGCGGCCAGCCCCAGCATTTT. Translating gives CASSQEWGGQPQHF.

V gene TRBV5-1 combines with J gene TRBJ1-2; no definite D call. Looked up from germline, CDR1 is SGHRS and CDR2 is YFSETQ. Trimming left V 1 base short and J 7 bases short, with 14 bases between. This CDR3 region has 14 residues. CDR3 nucleotide sequence: TGCGCCAGCAGCTTGAATGACGGGGATCCTGGCTACACCTTC. This translates into CASSLNDGDPGYTF. Full variable domain (remainder filled in from reference TRBV5-1 and TRBJ1-2): KAGVTQTPRYLIKTRGQQVTLSCSPISGHRSVSWYQQTPGQGLQFLFEYFSETQRNKGNFPGRFSGRQFSNSRSEMNVSTLELGDSALYLCASSLNDGDPGYTFGSGTRLTVV.

This clonotype was seen more than once but under ten times. CDR3 nucleotide sequence: TGTGCCAGCAGCCAAGGGGGAGGGTTGGGGTTACAAGAGACCCAGTACTTC. As protein: CASSQGGGLGLQETQYF. The chain joins TRBV3-1 to TRBJ2-5; 7 nucleotides line up with TRBD2. Germline values: CDR1 LGHDT, CDR2 YNNKEL (reference sequence). The CDR3 contains 17 residues. V was pared by 1 base and J by 2 bases, with 10 bases of the junction left unmatched.

This sequence joins TRBV12-3 or TRBV12-4 and TRBJ1-2; D gene ambiguous. The CDR3 has 14 residues. Between the trimmed V and J ends, which lost 3 bases and 4 bases, there was a span of 12 bases. The CDR3 loop is CASSFGQVSYGYTF. As DNA, the CDR3 is TGTGCCAGCAGTTTCGGGCAGGTGTCCTATGGCTACACCTTC.

This rearrangement joins TRBV6-2 or TRBV6-3 to TRBJ1-5; D is ambiguous. Germline CDR1 MNHEY, CDR2 SVGEGT. Trimming removed 8 bases from V and 9 bases from J, with 11 bases in between. The length of the CDR3 is 11 residues. Here the CDR3 reads CASSQAGPQHF. Written as DNA, the CDR3 is TGTGCCAGCTCCCAGGCGGGGCCCCAGCATTTT.

The rearrangement uses TRBV20-1 and TRBJ2-1; the match to TRBD1 covers 9 bases. Germline-derived CDR1 and CDR2 are DFQATT and SNEGSKA (reference sequence). The CDR3 runs 14 residues. Trimming at V came to 6 bases and at J to 10 bases, leaving 13 bases not matched to a gene. The DNA for the CDR3 is TGCAGTGCAACAAGGGGCGGACAGGGGTACGAGCAGTTCTTC. As protein: CSATRGGQGYEQFF.

The genes are TRBV5-4 and TRBJ2-4; D is perhaps TRBD1 or TRBD2 (6 bases each). Trimming pared 2 bases from V and 6 bases from J, leaving 12 bases between. CDR3 size: 14 residues. CDR1 and CDR2 from the germline V gene are SGHNT and YYREEE (reference sequence). CDR3 in amino acids: CASSFGPGANIQYF. CDR3 coding DNA: TGTGCCAGCAGCTTTGGACCGGGGGCAAACATTCAGTACTTC.

The rearrangement uses TRBV20-1 and TRBJ1-6, with 8 positions matching TRBD1. This CDR3 contains 14 residues. The V gene end was trimmed by 2 bases and the J gene end by 10 bases; junction bases not matched to a gene: 7. Germline CDR1 DFQATT, CDR2 SNEGSKA (reference sequence). CDR3 sequence reads: CSARQGGQDSPLHF. CDR3 DNA: TGCAGTGCTAGACAGGGGGGACAGGACTCACCCCTCCACTTT.

This clonotype showed up just once. The gene calls are TRBV11-2 and TRBJ1-6, with D perhaps TRBD1 (6 bases). This CDR3 has 15 amino acids. V shed 1 base and J shed 11 bases, with 15 bases lying between them. CDR1 is SGHAT and CDR2 is FQNNGV in the germline V gene. CDR3 DNA: TGTGCCAGCAGCTTAGGGAACAGGGAGTCCCCACCCCTCCACTTT. This sequence encodes CASSLGNRESPPLHF. Full variable domain (remainder filled in from reference TRBV11-2 and TRBJ1-6): EAGVAQSPRYKIIEKRQSVAFWCNPISGHATLYWYQQILGQGPKLLIQFQNNGVVDDSQLPKDRFSAERLKGVDSTLKIQPAKLEDSAVYLCASSLGNRESPPLHFGNGTRLTVT.

This clonotype has just a few counts. The chain carries TRBV7-2 and TRBJ2-5, with D perhaps TRBD2 (5 bases). Deletions cut 5 bases from V and 4 bases from J, with 14 bases between. The CDR3 covers 14 residues. Germline CDR1 reads SGHTA; CDR2 reads FQGNSA. The CDR3 bases are TGTGCCAGCAGCACTACTAGAGGAGGAGAGACCCAGTACTTC. Translation gives CASSTTRGGETQYF.

This clonotype has just a few counts. The rearrangement links TRBV5-6 to TRBJ2-5, with 7 bases fitting TRBD1. V lost 2 bases and J lost 11; bases outside the gene matches: 6. Per germline, CDR1 SGHDT and CDR2 YYEEEE. The CDR3 covers 12 residues. DNA of the CDR3: TGTGCCAGCAGCTTCGACAGGGTAACTCAGTACTTC. Amino acids: CASSFDRVTQYF.

The rearrangement uses TRBV5-1 and TRBJ2-5; 7 positions agree with TRBD1. The V segment lost 3 bases and the J segment 4 bases; nucleotides outside the gene matches: 6. Germline CDR1 SGHRS, CDR2 YFSETQ. The CDR3 covers 14 residues. CDR3 region: CASSSGGLRETQYF. The CDR3, as DNA: TGCGCCAGCAGCTCAGGGGGATTGCGAGAGACCCAGTACTTC.